This T cell receptor (beta chain) was sequenced for a study of T cells expressing NK-cell markers. On the study more broadly: According to the study, TCR beta repertoires originated from sorted CD3+CD56+NKG2C+, CD3+CD56+NKG2C- and CD3+CD56-NKG2C+ T cells. One of eight sequenced donors was HCMV-seronegative; the other seven were seropositive.

The CDR3 has 15 residues. In germline, CDR1 is MNHEY, CDR2 SVGEGT. Following a re-call of the 5' RACE reads, TCRdb has one entry per CDR3 protein and lacks DNA. This specimen shows roughly 430,000 distinct CDR3 sequences; the ten leading clones hold less than 7.5%. J is TRBJ2-2 and V is TRBV6-2 or TRBV6-3. This TCR derives from a woman aged 18 to 75 in good health. Input material: blood T cells: a sorted CD56 or NKG2C T cell subset, CD4+ or CD8+ T cells, or bulk PBMC T cells (not recorded which). CDR3 loop: CASSSRPTNTGELFF.